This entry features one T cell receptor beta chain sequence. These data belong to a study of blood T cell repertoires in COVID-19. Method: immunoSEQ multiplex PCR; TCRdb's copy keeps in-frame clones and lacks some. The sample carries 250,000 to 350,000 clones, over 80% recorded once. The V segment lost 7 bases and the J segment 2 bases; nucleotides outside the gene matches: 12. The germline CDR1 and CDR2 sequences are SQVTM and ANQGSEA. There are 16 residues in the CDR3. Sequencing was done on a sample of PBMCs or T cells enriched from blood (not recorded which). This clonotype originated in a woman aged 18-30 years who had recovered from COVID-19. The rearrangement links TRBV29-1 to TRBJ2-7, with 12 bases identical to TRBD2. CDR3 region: CSALASSGRGPYEQYF. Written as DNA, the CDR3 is TGCAGCGCCTTGGCGTCTAGCGGGAGGGGGCCCTACGAGCAGTACTTC.